The next 10 T cell receptor beta chains were all read from a single sample in a study of T cell repertoires in cytomegalovirus infection (dated by TCRdb to between 2017 and 2020). Sequencing was performed on an Illumina HiSeq 1500. Starting from the raw public reads, TCRdb applied fastp trimming at Q25, assembled clones with MiXCR and retained in-frame beta chains. Every entry covers one CDR3 protein and lists the most common genes and DNA from its rows. Recorded for this sample are approximately 600,000 distinct CDR3 sequences; roughly 42% of them occurred a single time. The ten largest clones take up around 48% of the sample. No antigen is known for these receptors. What the treatment or condition label conveys for this sample: in vitro stimulation with specific CMV peptide epitopes to enrich CMV-specific T cells. This specimen consisted of cultured PBMCs, obtained from culture after CMV antigen stimulation. All receptors come from a human donor in good health (CMV status not recorded). Some clones in this sample may be carry-over from other donors' samples.

This sequence joins TRBV6-1 and TRBJ2-5; the D gene is possibly TRBD1 (5 bases). Trimming shortened V by 0 bases and J by 2 bases, and 10 bases separated the two germline ends. The germline V gene encodes CDR1 MNHNS and CDR2 SASEGT. The CDR3 length is 15 residues. Written as DNA, the CDR3 is TGTGCCAGCAGTGAAGCCGTGACAGCTCAAGAGACCCAGTACTTC. Protein sequence: CASSEAVTAQETQYF.

The rearrangement uses TRBV6-6 and TRBJ1-2; 9 positions agree with TRBD1. Looked up from germline, CDR1 is MNHNY and CDR2 is SVGAGI (reference sequence). The V segment lost 6 bases and the J segment 3 bases; nucleotides outside the gene matches: 8. This CDR3 comprises 15 residues. The CDR3 protein is CASRDRGSLDYGYTF. The CDR3 DNA reads TGTGCCAGCAGGGACAGGGGATCGTTGGACTATGGCTACACCTTC.

The chain couples TRBV18 to TRBJ2-1; no reliable D call. Looked up from germline, CDR1 is KGHSH and CDR2 is LQKENI. Deletions cut 0 bases from V and 5 bases from J, with 14 bases between. The CDR3 has 16 amino acids. For the CDR3, the DNA is TGTGCCAGCTCACCACCTGGCGGCCTTGGGAACAATGAGCAGTTCTTC. It is translated as CASSPPGGLGNNEQFF.

This clonotype was seen at least ten times. The CDR3 sequence: CASSLNLGAFF. In DNA, the CDR3 is TGTGCCAGCAGCTTAAATTTGGGAGCTTTCTTT. The chain employs TRBV7-2 and TRBJ1-1; D call uncertain. Germline-derived CDR1 and CDR2 are SGHTA and FQGNSA. The CDR3 contains 11 residues. V shed 2 bases and J shed 10 bases, with 8 bases lying between them.

The rearrangement links TRBV5-4 to TRBJ2-7; D not resolved. Germline V CDR1 and CDR2: SGHNT, YYREEE (reference sequence). This CDR3 has 13 residues. Trimming left V 4 bases short and J 2 bases short, with 10 bases between. The CDR3, as DNA: TGTGCCAGCAGCGGACCGAACCCCTACGAGCAGTACTTC. This gives the protein CASSGPNPYEQYF.

This clonotype was seen once. V is TRBV10-3 and J is TRBJ2-5, with no clear D. Germline V lookup: CDR1 ENHRY, CDR2 SYGVKD. V gave up 1 base and J gave up 6 bases, with 9 bases separating them. The CDR3 covers 13 residues. The CDR3 coding sequence is TGTGCCATCAGTGAGTATGGTCAGCAGACCCAGTACTTC. Translation: CAISEYGQQTQYF.

This sequence joins TRBV7-6 and TRBJ1-2; maybe TRBD1 (6 bases). V was clipped by 2 bases and J by 3 bases, with 19 bases between them. The germline V gene encodes CDR1 SGHVS and CDR2 FNYEAQ. The CDR3 sequence is 17 residues long. The CDR3 nucleotides read TGTGCCAGCAGCTTATACCCCTCGGAAGGGGGGCACTATGGCTACACCTTC. Amino acid sequence: CASSLYPSEGGHYGYTF.

With respect to this clonotype: Since a much larger clone is just one base distant, this may be a read error. The chain carries TRBV7-2 and TRBJ1-1, with 9 bases matching TRBD1. Germline V lookup: CDR1 SGHTA, CDR2 FQGNSA. The CDR3 contains 14 residues. The V gene end was trimmed by 0 bases and the J gene end by 4 bases; junction bases not matched to a gene: 0. The CDR3 bases are TGTGCCAGCAGCTTAGCGACAGGGGGCACTGAAGCTTTCTTT. The encoded protein is CASSLATGGTEAFF.

The chain recombines TRBV7-2 with TRBJ2-3; perhaps D is TRBD1 or TRBD2 (6 bases each). Germline values: CDR1 SGHTA, CDR2 FQGNSA. The V end lost 2 bases, the J end lost 2 bases, and 23 bases lay between the germline ends. CDR3 size: 19 residues. The CDR3: CASSLSPGAVGWVTDTQYF. The CDR3 DNA sequence: TGTGCCAGCAGCTTATCTCCGGGGGCGGTAGGATGGGTCACAGATACGCAGTATTTT.

The table lists this clonotype with many counts. This sequence joins TRBV7-2 and TRBJ1-2, with TRBD1 identical over 8 bases. J was trimmed by 7 bases and V by 5 bases; bases with no gene match: 15. CDR1 is SGHTA, CDR2 FQGNSA, per germline. The CDR3 extends over 16 amino acids. The CDR3 is CASSVGGPGGIVGYTF. CDR3 coding DNA: TGTGCCAGCAGCGTGGGGGGGCCAGGGGGCATCGTTGGCTACACCTTC.